This T cell receptor beta chain was retrieved from a study of CD8+ T cells in alopecia areata (dated by TCRdb to 2017 to 2018). With respect to the entire study: High-throughput TCRbeta sequencing was used to examine T cell clonal expansion in alopecia areata in both the C3H/HeJ mouse model and human patients. Scalp tissue and sorted CD4+ and CD8+ peripheral blood T cells from patchy and totalis/universalis alopecia areata patients and from healthy controls were covered by human TCRbeta sequencing. Scalp clonality was compared among normal scalp (n=4), patchy alopecia areata scalp (n=8), and alopecia totalis/universalis scalp (n=8). RNA was obtained with the PAXgene miRNA kit for fixed scalp, the miRNeasy kit for PBMCs, and the RNeasy kit for mouse skin. immunoSEQ multiplex PCR using 35 Vbeta forward primers and 13 Jbeta reverse primers was used to amplify TCRbeta CDR3 regions. Overall results and qualifications from the work: Compared with normal scalp, lesional scalp, particularly in alopecia totalis/universalis, had higher clonality and more expanded CD8+ clones, which suggests antigenic drive. Unlike mouse skin, where gammadelta T cells dominate, normal human skin contains resident alphabeta T cells that get sequenced too, which complicates analysis of the scalp TCR repertoire. TCR sequences shared between patients were less clear than in mice, possibly partly because of HLA diversity in the patient population.

In regard to this clone: The specificity of this receptor is unknown. No per-base quality is available; no much larger clone lies one base away.

To prepare the library, the immunoSEQ multiplex PCR assay was applied. For TCR sequencing, RNA was extracted from every sample and reverse transcribed into cDNA to serve as template. First-strand cDNA was synthesized using SuperScript III with a 2:1 mix of oligo-dT and random hexamers. A synthetic immune receptor repertoire was used to measure amplification bias, and any remaining bias was corrected computationally. As for the authors' bioinformatics: Raw reads were preprocessed to remove errors, and CDR3 was defined according to IMGT conventions as the region from the conserved cysteine to phenylalanine. Clonality was computed by normalizing Shannon entropy by log2 of the number of productive unique TCRs and subtracting the result from 1. Whether each scalp clone was CD4 or CD8 was inferred by checking scalp TCRbeta sequences against the CD4 and CD8 repertoires from sorted blood. The source is immuneACCESS, and TCRdb retained only in-frame sequences with V and J called. Part of the clones is not carried over; for the studies checked, unresolved V genes explain less than half of this, and the remainder is unexplained. The DNA was the basis for D and trimming; V, J and clone size are from that table. The sample table records about 110,000 clones; about 60% of these occur just once. The ten largest clonotypes hold roughly 25% of the sample.

From alopecia areata patients, peripheral blood was collected along with lesional scalp punch biopsies. After PBMCs were isolated by density centrifugation and stained for CD3, CD4 and CD8, a FACSAria was used to sort CD4+ and CD8+ T cells. Untreated alopecia areata patients were recruited as part of a multicenter biomarker study. Blood CD8+ T cells from roughly five biomarker-study patients were further sorted into NKG2D-low and NKG2D-high fractions. The receptor's source is a human donor with alopecia areata. The sequenced sample was NKG2D-low CD8+ T cells sorted from blood. The sample's cell subset or site label, decoded: sorted CD8+ NKG2D-low blood T cells.

The sequenced DNA is TGTGCCAGCAGCGCCGACATGGGGACGGGTTTCTATGGCTACACCTTC. This codes for CASSADMGTGFYGYTF. The chain is assembled from TRBV5-6 and TRBJ1-2; 5 matching bases give a weak D call of TRBD1. Looking up the germline V gene yields CDR1 SGHDT and CDR2 YYEEEE. At the junction V is shortened by 4 bases and J by 4 bases, with 20 bases in between. Including cysteine and phenylalanine, the CDR3 has 16 amino acids. Kept here is only the CDR3 DNA, which spans 48 bases and is read in frame from base 1.